The rows below give T cell receptor beta chains drawn from one sample of a study of blood T cell repertoires in COVID-19. Data came from immunoSEQ multiplex PCR; TCRdb stores just in-frame clones and leaves some out. The profile covers over 250,000 clones, with roughly 87% appearing a single time and 8% to 9% taken by the ten largest. Material: PBMCs or T cells enriched from blood (not recorded which). Receptors originate from a woman aged 18 to 35 who had recovered from COVID-19. CDR3s include the opening cysteine and the closing phenylalanine or tryptophan. A D gene is named only where the DNA matches it firmly. The size field is filled for only some rows; it gives once, few, many or a size class.

cdr3_nt: TGTGCCAGCAGTCCGACAGCCGCTGATACGCAGTATTTT
cdr3_aa: CASSPTAADTQYF
v_call: TRBV28
clone_size: .
d_call: .
j_call: TRBJ2-3

cdr3_nt: TGTGCCAGCAGCTTAATGGGTGGCAGGCGTTTAAACTATGGCTACACCTTC
cdr3_aa: CASSLMGGRRLNYGYTF
v_call: TRBV7-9
clone_size: .
d_call: .
j_call: TRBJ1-2

cdr3_nt: TGTGCCAGTAGTCGGGTCCACGGGGACGAGCAGTACTTC
cdr3_aa: CASSRVHGDEQYF
v_call: TRBV19
clone_size: .
d_call: .
j_call: TRBJ2-7

cdr3_nt: TGTGCCAGCAGTTTCGTCGGGTTAAAGGACACTGAAGCTTTCTTT
cdr3_aa: CASSFVGLKDTEAFF
v_call: TRBV28
clone_size: .
d_call: .
j_call: TRBJ1-1

cdr3_nt: TGTGCCTGGAGACCGCCGGGACAGGGCTACAATGAGCAGTTCTTC
cdr3_aa: CAWRPPGQGYNEQFF
v_call: TRBV30
clone_size: .
d_call: TRBD1
j_call: TRBJ2-1

cdr3_nt: TGTGCCACCAGCAGAGATATAGGGGACAGGGCGGTCGAGCAGTACTTC
cdr3_aa: CATSRDIGDRAVEQYF
v_call: TRBV15
clone_size: .
d_call: TRBD1
j_call: TRBJ2-7

cdr3_nt: TGTGCCAGCAGTTTATCGTCGTTCCGAGGGGGCCCATACAACGAGCAGTACTTC
cdr3_aa: CASSLSSFRGGPYNEQYF
v_call: TRBV27
clone_size: once
d_call: TRBD1
j_call: TRBJ2-7

cdr3_nt: TGTGCCAGCAGCTTCGCGGGGGGCCCCTACGAGCAGTACTTC
cdr3_aa: CASSFAGGPYEQYF
v_call: TRBV5-4
clone_size: .
d_call: TRBD2
j_call: TRBJ2-7

cdr3_nt: TGCGCCAGCAGCCCAACAACCGGGACTTCAAATGAAAAACTGTTTTTT
cdr3_aa: CASSPTTGTSNEKLFF
v_call: TRBV5-1
clone_size: .
d_call: .
j_call: TRBJ1-4

cdr3_nt: TGTGCCAGCAGCGCTAGGGGACAGCCGCTCTCTGGAAACACCATATATTTT
cdr3_aa: CASSARGQPLSGNTIYF
v_call: TRBV11-2
clone_size: once
d_call: TRBD1
j_call: TRBJ1-3